The T cell receptor beta chain described here comes from a study of shared clonotypes between healthy human individuals. This CDR3 comprises 12 residues. Germline CDR1 SGHDT, CDR2 YYEEEE. The germline V and J ends were trimmed by 1 base and 13 bases, with 12 bases remaining between them. Details on this clone: The target antigen is unknown.

Study-level results: Richness estimates generally favored naive over memory subsets. Generation probabilities of non-shared clonotypes were lower (relative to those shared by all four donors).

Sequencing used immunoSEQ multiplex PCR; TCRdb keeps in-frame clones, though not all of them. The profile covers nearly 1 million clones, with 76% appearing a single time and about 1.5% taken by the ten largest. This TCR was sampled from a man aged 18 to 35 in good health. Sequencing was carried out using memory CD4+ T cells sorted from blood. Subset noted: CD45RA-negative fraction. This chain joins TRBV5-6 and TRBJ2-4; D not resolved. Here the CDR3 reads CASSLLRSQQYF. The CDR3 DNA reads TGTGCCAGCAGCTTGTTGAGGAGTCAGCAGTACTTC.